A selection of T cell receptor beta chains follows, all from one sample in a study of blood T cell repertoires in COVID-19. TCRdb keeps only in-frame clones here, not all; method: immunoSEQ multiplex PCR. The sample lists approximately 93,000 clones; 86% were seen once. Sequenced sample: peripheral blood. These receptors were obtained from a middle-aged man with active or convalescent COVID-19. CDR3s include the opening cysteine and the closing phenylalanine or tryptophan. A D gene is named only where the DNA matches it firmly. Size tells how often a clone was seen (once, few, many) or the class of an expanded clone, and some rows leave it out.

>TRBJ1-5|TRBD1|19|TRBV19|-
TGTGCCAGTAGTATTATCTCCGGGACAGGTGTGGGGGGCAGTCAGCCCCAGCATTTT
CASSIISGTGVGGSQPQHF
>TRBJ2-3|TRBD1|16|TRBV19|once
TGTGCCAGTAGTACCAGGACAGGGCATAGCACAGATACGCAGTATTTT
CASSTRTGHSTDTQYF
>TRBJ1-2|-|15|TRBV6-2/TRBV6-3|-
TGTGCCAGCAGTTACTCTGGACAGTCCGTCTATGGCTACACCTTC
CASSYSGQSVYGYTF
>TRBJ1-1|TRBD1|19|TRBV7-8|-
TGTGCCAGCAGCAAAGAGCCACAGGGGAGAAGGGGAGTGGGCACTGAAGCTTTCTTT
CASSKEPQGRRGVGTEAFF
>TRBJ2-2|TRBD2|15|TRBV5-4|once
TGTGCCAGCAGACTGAGCGGGAGCATGGCCGGGGAGCTGTTTTTT
CASRLSGSMAGELFF
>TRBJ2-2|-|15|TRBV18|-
TGTGCCAGCTCTCCGCAGCCGGGGAACACCGGGGAGCTGTTTTTT
CASSPQPGNTGELFF
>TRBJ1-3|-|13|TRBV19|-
TGTGCCAGCCCGGACAGACAGAGAAACACCATATATTTT
CASPDRQRNTIYF
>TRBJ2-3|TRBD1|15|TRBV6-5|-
TGTGCCAGCAGCCGACAGGGTTTGATCACAGATACGCAGTATTTT
CASSRQGLITDTQYF
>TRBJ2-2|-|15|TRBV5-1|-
TGCGCCAGCAGCTTGGGACAGATCATCGGCGGGGAGCTGTTTTTT
CASSLGQIIGGELFF
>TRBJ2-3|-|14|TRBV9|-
TGTGCCAGCAGCGTAGGTGGAGACACAGATACGCAGTATTTT
CASSVGGDTDTQYF
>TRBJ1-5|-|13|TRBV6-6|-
TGTGCCAGCAGTTACCAACAAGAAATGTCCCAGCATTTT
CASSYQQEMSQHF